This T cell receptor beta chain derives from a study of T cell changes during pregnancy in multiple sclerosis. The method was immunoSEQ multiplex PCR; TCRdb's version includes in-frame clones alone and lacks a portion of them. The data contain 30,000 to 45,000 clones, roughly 93% of them seen just once; the ten biggest clones take up 0.35% to 0.5%. The CDR3 is 15 amino acids. V lost 2 bases, J lost 5 bases, and 5 bases stayed unmatched. CDR1 SGHRS and CDR2 YFSETQ come from the germline V gene. This receptor was identified in a female donor with multiple sclerosis, enrolled in a pregnancy study. The chain couples TRBV5-1 to TRBJ2-3; 10 positions match TRBD1. Material: CD4+ T cells from peripheral blood mononuclear cells, obtained in the first trimester of pregnancy. The CDR3 reads CASSLWTGGIDTQYF. The CDR3 DNA reads TGCGCCAGCAGCTTATGGACAGGGGGAATAGATACGCAGTATTTT. The variable domain in full, completed from reference TRBV5-1 and TRBJ2-3, reads KAGVTQTPRYLIKTRGQQVTLSCSPISGHRSVSWYQQTPGQGLQFLFEYFSETQRNKGNFPGRFSGRQFSNSRSEMNVSTLELGDSALYLCASSLWTGGIDTQYFGPGTRLTVL.